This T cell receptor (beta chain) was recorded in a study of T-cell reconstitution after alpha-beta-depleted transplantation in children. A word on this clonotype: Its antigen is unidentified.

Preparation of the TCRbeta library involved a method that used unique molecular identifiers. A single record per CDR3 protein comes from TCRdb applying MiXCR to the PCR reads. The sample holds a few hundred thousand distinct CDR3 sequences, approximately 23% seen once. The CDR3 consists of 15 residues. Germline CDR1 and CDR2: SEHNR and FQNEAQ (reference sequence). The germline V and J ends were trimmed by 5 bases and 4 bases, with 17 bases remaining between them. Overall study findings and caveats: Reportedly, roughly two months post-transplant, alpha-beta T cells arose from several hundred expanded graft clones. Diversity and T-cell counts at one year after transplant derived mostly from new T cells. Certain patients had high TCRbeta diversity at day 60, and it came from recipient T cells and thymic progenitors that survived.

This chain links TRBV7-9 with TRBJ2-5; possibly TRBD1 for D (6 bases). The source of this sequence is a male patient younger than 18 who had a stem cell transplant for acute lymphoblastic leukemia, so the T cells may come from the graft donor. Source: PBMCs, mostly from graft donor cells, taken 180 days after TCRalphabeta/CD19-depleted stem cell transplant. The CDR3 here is CASSPPYRVGETQYF. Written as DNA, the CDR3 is TGTGCCAGCAGCCCTCCCTACAGGGTCGGAGAGACCCAGTACTTC.